This T cell receptor beta chain was found in a study of blood T cell repertoires in COVID-19 (dated by TCRdb to about 2020). Background on the whole study: Collaborator samples came from the United States, Italy and Spain and covered acute and convalescent phases of COVID-19. The material from the prospective study consisted of cDNA or gDNA derived from T cells, B-cell-depleted T cells, or PBMCs. Deeply sampled blood TCRbeta repertoires from subjects exposed to, actively infected with, or recovered from COVID-19 were included in the dataset. The repertoires were made available in a free public database intended to serve as a resource for research on the immune response to SARS-CoV-2. Samples came from the ongoing ImmuneRACE study (first 160 participants) plus 1,254 subjects from 6 global collaborators. The sample metadata nearly always contained a de-identified subject ID, COVID-19 status, age in years and sex. Where available, HLA class I and class II types were taken from metadata supplied by the sample provider and were not determined by assay-based typing. Overall study results and their limits: The quantity of clinical and demographic metadata differed by source and by participant and was supplied without curation.

Participants in the prospective study were aged roughly 18 to 89 years, lived in over 20 United States geographic areas, and enrolled through a virtual design. Cohort assignment in the prospective study relied on participant-reported clinical history from a screening survey and a study questionnaire. ImmuneRACE Cohort 3 recovered participants were defined by two consecutive negative NP/OP PCR tests, healthcare professional clearance, or symptom resolution. Each participant in the prospective study had whole blood, serum and a nasopharyngeal or oropharyngeal swab collected by mobile phlebotomists. Participants in the prospective study had the option to provide additional blood draws and questionnaires over an approximately two-month period. Blood samples from the prospective study were shipped frozen or at room temperature prior to DNA extraction. The count of this clone is one. This clone's antigen is unknown. No base qualities exist here, and no much larger clone lies one base off it.

TCRbeta CDR3 regions were amplified from genomic DNA by means of the immunoSEQ Assay, a bias-controlled multiplex PCR. For the original study's pipeline: Within the assay, amplification of reference gene primers was used to estimate how many nucleated cells each sample contained. Sequence reads were collapsed and filtered to measure the absolute abundance of every unique TCRbeta CDR3 rearrangement. For each sample, productive Simpson clonality was calculated as the square root of Simpson's diversity index across productive rearrangements. TCRdb took over this immuneACCESS table, retaining in-frame rearrangements with V and J assigned. Such tables are incomplete; in checked studies, under half of the missing clones stem from an unresolved V gene, and the remainder is unexplained. That table gives V, J and clone size, and the DNA gave D and trimming. This sample holds some 350,000 clones; 87% were observed only once. The ten largest clones represent 2.5% to 3.5% of the sample.

The sequenced material came from PBMCs or T cells enriched from blood (not recorded which). This TCR derives from a woman aged 25 to 39 who had recovered from COVID-19.

The DNA reads as follows: TGTGCCAGCAGTCTCCGACAGAGCTCCTACGAGCAGTACTTC. It specifies CASSLRQSSYEQYF. Recombination joined TRBV27 with TRBJ2-7; a tentative D call is TRBD1 (5 bases match). Taken from the germline V gene (reference sequence), the CDR1 and CDR2 loops are MNHEY and SMNVEV. V is cut by 5 bases and J by 0 bases, and the space between the germline ends is 11 bases. The CDR3 runs 14 residues from the cysteine to the phenylalanine. Only the CDR3 region is kept as DNA, spanning 42 bases read in frame from base 1.